This T cell receptor beta chain derives from a study of blood T cell repertoires in COVID-19. About the study: Spain, Italy and the United States supplied samples that represented acute and convalescent COVID-19. T cells, B-cell-depleted T cells, or PBMCs provided the cDNA or gDNA that served as material.

In the source study's methods: Reference gene primer amplification gave nucleated cell count estimates. Some clones are missing from TCRdb's copy, which holds only in-frame ones; the method was immunoSEQ multiplex PCR. For V, J and clone size, that table is used; D and trimming come from the DNA. Among tens of thousands of clones listed, 89% were seen once. Trimming took off 1 base at V and 4 bases at J, with 10 bases between the two ends. The CDR3 is 14 amino acids. CDR1 and CDR2 (germline): LGHNA, YSLEER. The V gene is TRBV4-3, the J gene TRBJ1-2; D may be TRBD1 (5 bases). Sequencing was done on a sample of peripheral blood. This TCR came from a human donor in a cohort sampled during active COVID-19. The CDR3: CASSQAGGSYGYTF. The CDR3 region has the DNA TGCGCCAGCAGCCAAGCCGGGGGGTCCTATGGCTACACCTTC.